The 16 T cell receptor beta chains below come from one sample, sequenced in a study of blood T cell repertoires in COVID-19. Produced via immunoSEQ multiplex PCR; TCRdb's table is partial and in-frame only. The table lists around 130,000 clones, about 90% of them singletons. Specimen: peripheral blood. The receptors were sampled from a woman aged 50 to 65 who had recovered from COVID-19.

In DNA, the CDR3 is TGTGCCAGCAGCCAAGATCGGAGGGCTTTGGGTGAAAAACTGTTTTTT. Its protein is CASSQDRRALGEKLFF. The V call is TRBV4-2, the J call TRBJ1-4; D gene ambiguous. V shed 0 bases and J shed 7 bases, with 15 bases lying between them. The CDR3 runs to 16 residues. CDR1 LGHNA and CDR2 YNFKEQ come from the germline V gene.

The rearrangement uses TRBV5-4 and TRBJ1-6; D unresolved. Germline-derived CDR1 and CDR2 are SGHNT and YYREEE (reference sequence). The CDR3 sequence is 13 residues long. Deletions cut 1 base from V and 5 bases from J, with 4 bases between. CDR3 region: CASSLRNNSPLHF. CDR3 DNA sequence: TGTGCCAGCAGCTTGCGTAATAATTCACCCCTCCACTTT.

The chain links TRBV19 to TRBJ2-1, with 9 bases fitting TRBD2. V trimming: 1 base; J trimming: 5 bases; junction bases outside the gene matches: 9. The CDR3 has 17 residues. Per germline, CDR1 LNHDA and CDR2 SQIVND (reference sequence). CDR3: CASSIAPQREENNEQFF. CDR3 DNA: TGTGCCAGTAGTATAGCCCCCCAGCGGGAGGAGAACAATGAGCAGTTCTTC.

The chain recombines TRBV5-5 with TRBJ2-3; the D gene is possibly TRBD2 (5 bases). CDR3 length: 14 amino acids. Trimming removed 6 bases at V and 1 base at J, with 12 bases between. From germline, CDR1 is SGHKS and CDR2 YYEKEE (reference sequence). This CDR3 reads CASTQLGRTDTQYF. The CDR3 bases are TGTGCCAGCACCCAACTAGGACGCACAGATACGCAGTATTTT.

The CDR3 DNA reads as TGTGCCAGCAGCTTTCAGGGAGGCTATGGCTACACCTTC. Translating gives CASSFQGGYGYTF. The chain uses TRBV11-3 and TRBJ1-2, with a possible D match to TRBD1 (5 bases). The CDR3 loop spans 13 amino acids. V was clipped by 3 bases and J by 4 bases, with 9 bases between them. Germline CDR1 and CDR2: SGHNT and YENEEA.

The chain links TRBV7-3 to TRBJ2-3; no clear D. Trimming took 1 base from V and 0 from J, leaving 5 bases between them. In germline, CDR1 is SGHTA, CDR2 FQGTGA. The CDR3 has 14 amino acids. This CDR3 is CASSLSASTDTQYF. The CDR3 DNA is TGTGCCAGCAGCTTAAGCGCGAGCACAGATACGCAGTATTTT.

The V call is TRBV13, the J call TRBJ2-1, with 9 bases that match TRBD2. The CDR3 sequence is 15 residues long. Per the germline V gene, CDR1 is PRHDT and CDR2 is FYEKMQ (reference sequence). The V gene end was trimmed by 3 bases and the J gene end by 7 bases; junction bases not matched to a gene: 7. The CDR3 spells CASSLRRGGWNEQFF. For the CDR3, the DNA is TGTGCCAGCAGCTTGAGGCGGGGGGGATGGAATGAGCAGTTCTTC.

The table lists this clone with a few counts. The V and J genes are TRBV2 and TRBJ1-1; TRBD1 might be the D (5 bases). The CDR3 is 15 residues long. Trimming took off 3 bases at V and 6 bases at J, with 17 bases between the two ends. CDR1 SNHLY and CDR2 FYNNEI come from the germline V gene. The CDR3 region has the DNA TGTGCCAGCAGTGACTATAGGGGTAGGGTTTCTGAAGCTTTCTTT. This translates into CASSDYRGRVSEAFF.

The rearrangement links TRBV5-1 to TRBJ2-5; 12 nucleotides line up with TRBD2. Germline V CDR1 and CDR2: SGHRS, YFSETQ. The CDR3 runs 16 residues. The V and J ends lost 5 bases and 5 bases, in that order; junction bases with no gene match: 10. The CDR3 is CASSIAPGLAGETQYF. CDR3 sequence (DNA): TGCGCCAGCAGTATCGCTCCGGGACTAGCGGGCGAGACCCAGTACTTC.

V is TRBV7-2 and J is TRBJ2-6, with D uncertain. There are 16 residues in the CDR3. V shed 1 base and J shed 5 bases, with 12 bases lying between them. Germline V gives CDR1 SGHTA, CDR2 FQGNSA. CDR3 in DNA: TGTGCCAGCAGCTTAGTCCCAAGAGGCAGGGCCAACGTCCTGACTTTC. Amino acid sequence: CASSLVPRGRANVLTF.

V is TRBV18 and J is TRBJ2-5; 10 nucleotides match TRBD2. The CDR3 contains 19 residues. CDR1 is KGHSH and CDR2 is LQKENI in the germline V gene. V lost 6 bases, J lost 4 bases, and 20 bases stayed unmatched. The CDR3 spells CASSPVISSGRRRGETQYF. For the CDR3, the DNA is TGTGCCAGCTCGCCGGTAATCTCTAGCGGGAGAAGAAGGGGAGAGACCCAGTACTTC.

The rearrangement joins TRBV27 to TRBJ2-2, with D possibly matching TRBD2 (5 bases). This CDR3 region has 14 residues. The V end lost 5 bases, the J end lost 4 bases, and 11 bases lay between the germline ends. Germline-derived CDR1 and CDR2 are MNHEY and SMNVEV (reference sequence). This CDR3 reads CASSEGATTGELFF. CDR3 DNA: TGTGCCAGCAGTGAGGGAGCGACCACCGGGGAGCTGTTTTTT.

This clone was detected a few times. The genes are TRBV28 and TRBJ1-2; weak D call: TRBD1 (5 bases). The CDR3 sequence is 12 residues long. In germline, CDR1 is MDHEN, CDR2 SYDVKM. The V end lost 2 bases, the J end lost 4 bases, and 5 bases lay between the germline ends. CDR3 residues: CASSLGAYGYTF. The CDR3 DNA sequence: TGTGCCAGCAGTTTAGGGGCCTATGGCTACACCTTC.

This chain uses TRBV4-1 with TRBJ2-3; 7 bases agree with TRBD2. Germline V gene data show CDR1 as MGHRA and CDR2 as YSYEKL. The CDR3 spans 14 residues. J lost 2 bases, V lost 6 bases, and 5 bases had no gene match. CDR3 coding DNA: TGCGCCAGCAGTAAAAGCGGGGACACAGATACGCAGTATTTT. It codes for CASSKSGDTDTQYF.

This sequence joins TRBV6-2 or TRBV6-3 and TRBJ2-1, with TRBD2 matching 15 bases. The V gene's germline CDR1 is MNHEY and CDR2 SVGEGT. The J segment lost 8 bases and the V segment lost 4 bases, leaving 9 bases of the junction unmatched. This CDR3 has 17 amino acids. CDR3 DNA: TGTGCCAGCAGTTCCCAAGGACTAGCGGGAGGGCCACATGAGCAGTTCTTC. Translation gives CASSSQGLAGGPHEQFF.

A single count supports this clone. The rearrangement links TRBV4-1 to TRBJ1-6; D may be TRBD1 (6 bases). This CDR3 is 14 amino acids long. Germline V lookup: CDR1 MGHRA, CDR2 YSYEKL. Trimming pared 1 base from V and 7 bases from J, leaving 8 bases between. The chain's CDR3 is CASSQVDSNSPLHF. The CDR3 coding sequence is TGCGCCAGCAGCCAAGTGGACAGCAATTCACCCCTCCACTTT.